The clone carrying this T cell receptor (beta chain) has a handful of counts. Its antigen is not known. The junction differs from germline at one of its ends, possibly a read error. These data belong to a study of human T cells and chemical hapten exposure. General study findings and limits: The study found that PT1 expanded TCR counts correlated positively with patch test score. Controls formed significantly fewer large CDR3 similarity clusters than expanded TCRs did.

Time point given: patch test 3, about 24 weeks after DPC sensitization. The treatment is: therapeutic diphenylcyclopropenone sensitization with weekly scalp DPC. Germline loops: CDR1 MGHRA, CDR2 YSYEKL. The CDR3 contains 15 residues. Attachment of unique molecular identifiers to individual cDNA molecules was performed in the library. TCRdb reprocessed the RACE reads with MiXCR, giving one entry per CDR3 protein. The data show over 150,000 distinct CDR3 sequences, roughly a quarter seen once. The TCR comes from a woman between 18 and 29 years old with alopecia areata. Some clones in this sample may be carry-over from other donors' samples. The chain couples TRBV4-1 to TRBJ2-7; 9 nucleotides match TRBD1. The starting material was whole blood, obtained in connection with sensitization to the hapten diphenylcyclopropenone (DPC). The CDR3 spells CASSQPTGGNYAQYF. For the CDR3, the DNA is TGCGCCAGCAGCCAACCGACAGGGGGGAACTACGCGCAGTACTTC.